The entry that follows covers one T cell receptor beta chain sequence. What it binds is unknown. The sample originates from a study of CD8 T cells in Susac syndrome. Study as a whole: The Susac syndrome patients that were sequenced included five or six with active disease and roughly 8 in remission.

cDNA came from roughly 0.47 to 1 ug RNA primed by random hexamers. TCRdb independently ran MiXCR on the immunoSEQ multiplex PCR reads; one entry per CDR3 protein. This table holds about 130,000 distinct CDR3 sequences, just under 95% found once. This CDR3 has 11 amino acids. V lost 3 bases and J 8 bases, leaving 4 bases between the germline ends. Germline V gene lookup returns CDR1 MGHDK and CDR2 SYGVNS. Study-level results: Among active patients and in TEMRA cells, CD8+ clonal expansion in Susac reached its peak.

The specimen was CD8+ T cells from PBMCs. The TCR comes from a human donor with Susac syndrome. The V and J genes are TRBV25-1 and TRBJ2-2; D gene ambiguous. In DNA form, the CDR3 reads TGTGCCAGCAGTGACTTAGGGGAGCTGTTTTTT. It translates to CASSDLGELFF.